The 6 T cell receptor beta chains presented below share a single source sample, sequenced in a study of beta chain features in type 1 diabetes (dated by TCRdb to the late 2010s). Library method: the immunoSEQ multiplex PCR assay. The High Capacity cDNA Reverse Transcription Kit was used to reverse transcribe all of the isolated RNA, meaning that expressed TCRB transcripts were what got sequenced. Not all clones reach the TCRdb copy of this immuneACCESS table, which keeps in-frame sequences only. Checked studies attribute under half of the gap to unresolved V genes and leave the rest unexplained. The sample contains 600,000 to 650,000 clones, roughly a sixth of them found a single time. The ten largest clones add up to about 0.097% of the sample. Sequencing used naive CD4+ T cells from blood. Taken with the paper, the label for cell subset or site translates to: true naive CD4+ T cells. The receptor set was obtained from a young man in good health.

This clone was picked up a small number of times. Other nucleotide sequences from this sample produce the same CDR3. The chain couples TRBV9 to TRBJ2-1; 7 nucleotides match TRBD1. J gave up 0 bases and V 0 bases, and 0 bases lay outside the gene matches. Germline V gene sequence: CDR1 SGDLS, CDR2 YYNGEE. The CDR3 consists of 15 residues. The CDR3 DNA follows: TGTGCCAGCAGCGTAGCAGGGGGCTCCTACAATGAGCAGTTCTTC. It is translated as CASSVAGGSYNEQFF. Full variable domain (missing parts from reference TRBV9 and TRBJ2-1): DSGVTQTPKHLITATGQRVTLRCSPRSGDLSVYWYQQSLDQGLQFLIQYYNGEERAKGNILERFSAQQFPDLHSELNLSSLELGDSALYFCASSVAGGSYNEQFFGPGTRLTVL.

This clone was counted between two and nine times. The rearrangement joins TRBV7-3 to TRBJ2-5; 12 positions match TRBD2. The CDR3 is 15 residues long. Germline V gene lookup returns CDR1 SGHTA and CDR2 FQGTGA. J was trimmed by 5 bases and V by 1 base; bases with no gene match: 2. The CDR3 coding sequence is TGTGCCAGCAGCTTAAGACTAGCGGGAGTGGAGACCCAGTACTTC. Amino acid sequence: CASSLRLAGVETQYF.

This clone has a handful of counts. J is TRBJ1-4 and V is TRBV9; unclear D gene. V lost 0 bases to trimming and J lost 4 bases, with 22 bases between them. CDR1 and CDR2 (germline): SGDLS, YYNGEE. The CDR3 is made up of 19 amino acids. This CDR3 is CASSVAPLRGKWGNEKLFF. The CDR3 DNA sequence: TGTGCCAGCAGCGTAGCTCCCCTTCGGGGAAAATGGGGTAATGAAAAACTGTTTTTT.

This clone showed up just a few times. The chain links TRBV7-2 to TRBJ2-7, with 7 positions matching TRBD2. The length of the CDR3 is 16 residues. CDR1 SGHTA and CDR2 FQGNSA come from the germline V gene. V was clipped by 1 base and J by 2 bases; unmatched bases: 8. The DNA for the CDR3 is TGTGCCAGCAGCTTAGGTAGCGGACTAGGCGCCTACGAGCAGTACTTC. This gives the protein CASSLGSGLGAYEQYF.

This clone was observed a single time. The chain combines TRBV19 with TRBJ2-5, with 11 bases matching TRBD2. Germline loops: CDR1 LNHDA, CDR2 SQIVND (reference sequence). The V and J ends lost 3 bases and 1 base, in that order; junction bases with no gene match: 7. The CDR3 extends over 17 amino acids. The CDR3 loop reads CASSIGLAGATQETQYF. The CDR3 coding sequence is TGTGCCAGTAGTATCGGACTAGCGGGTGCAACCCAAGAGACCCAGTACTTC. The full variable domain, completed using reference TRBV19 and TRBJ2-5, is DGGITQSPKYLFRKEGQNVTLSCEQNLNHDAMYWYRQDPGQGLRLIYYSQIVNDFQKGDIAEGYSVSREKKESFPLTVTSAQKNPTAFYLCASSIGLAGATQETQYFGPGTRLLVL.

CDR3 bases: TGTGCCAGCAGCCCGGACAGGGGGAGGTATGGCTACACCTTC. Translating gives CASSPDRGRYGYTF. The chain links TRBV5-4 to TRBJ1-2, with 10 bases identical to TRBD1. This CDR3 has 14 amino acids. The V and J ends lost 4 bases and 5 bases, in that order; junction bases with no gene match: 5. Germline-derived CDR1 and CDR2 are SGHNT and YYREEE (reference sequence).